This is a list of T cell receptor beta chains from one sample in a study of blood T cell repertoires in COVID-19. Profiled with immunoSEQ multiplex PCR; TCRdb holds only in-frame clones, not every one. Of approximately 150,000 clones in the sample, approximately 91% were seen once. The sample comprised peripheral blood. These receptors came from a man between 65 and 85 years old with acute or convalescent COVID-19. Each CDR3 is given with its conserved first and last residue. A D gene is named only where the DNA matches it firmly. Size is omitted from some rows. Given values are once, few, many or a class for expanded clones.

d_call j_call clone_size v_call cdr3_aa cdr3_nt
. TRBJ1-2 . TRBV18 CAPTGTPIYGYTF TGTGCCCCAACCGGGACACCGATCTATGGCTACACCTTC
TRBD1 TRBJ1-3 . TRBV5-1 CASSTQGQWDTIYF TGCGCCAGCAGCACACAGGGGCAGTGGGACACCATATATTTT
TRBD1 TRBJ1-2 once TRBV5-1 CASSLVADDRAYGYTF TGCGCCAGCAGCTTGGTAGCCGACGACAGGGCCTATGGCTACACCTTC
. TRBJ1-1 . TRBV28 CASRVGTEAFF TGTGCCAGCCGCGTCGGCACTGAAGCTTTCTTT
. TRBJ1-2 . TRBV2 CASSAGRSFRFYGYTF TGTGCCAGCAGTGCAGGTCGGTCTTTCCGTTTCTATGGCTACACCTTC
TRBD2 TRBJ2-1 once TRBV24-1 CATSDVGGGSYNEQFF TGTGCCACCAGTGATGTTGGGGGGGGCTCCTACAATGAGCAGTTCTTC
. TRBJ2-2 . TRBV3-1/TRBV3-2 CASSPPLLRRVTPNTGELFF TGTGCCAGCAGCCCCCCTTTATTGCGCAGGGTCACCCCGAACACCGGGGAGCTGTTTTTT
TRBD2 TRBJ2-3 . TRBV5-1 CASSIAGAIDTQYF TGCGCCAGCAGCATAGCGGGGGCCATAGATACGCAGTATTTT
TRBD1 TRBJ1-2 . TRBV28 CASSPGQTYYGYTF TGTGCCAGCAGCCCGGGACAGACCTATTATGGCTACACCTTC
. TRBJ2-3 . TRBV5-1 CASRPGGGLTDTQYF TGCGCCAGCCGGCCTGGTGGAGGGTTGACAGATACGCAGTATTTT
TRBD2 TRBJ2-6 . TRBV7-3 CASSSPGLAGEAGANVLTF TGTGCCAGCAGCTCCCCGGGACTAGCGGGAGAAGCTGGGGCCAACGTCCTGACTTTC
. TRBJ2-3 . TRBV10-2 CASEGLKPTDTQYF TGCGCCAGCGAAGGACTAAAACCCACAGATACGCAGTATTTT
. TRBJ2-1 once TRBV11-1 CASSSRGSSYNEQFF TGTGCCAGCAGCTCCCGGGGGAGCTCCTACAATGAGCAGTTCTTC
. TRBJ2-2 . TRBV20-1 CSASKQDRELFF TGCAGTGCTAGTAAACAGGACAGGGAGCTGTTTTTT
. TRBJ1-1 . TRBV6-5 CASSYTFNLNTEAFF TGTGCCAGCAGTTACACTTTTAACTTGAACACTGAAGCTTTCTTT
TRBD1 TRBJ2-2 . TRBV5-6 CASSVGQGAFGVPGELFF TGTGCCAGCAGCGTTGGACAGGGGGCATTCGGGGTCCCCGGGGAGCTGTTTTTT
TRBD1 TRBJ1-5 . TRBV18 CASSPGTGLNQPQHF TGTGCCAGCTCACCAGGGACAGGGCTCAATCAGCCCCAGCATTTT
TRBD1 TRBJ1-6 . TRBV27 CASSLLVGQPYNSPLHF TGTGCCAGCAGTTTGTTGGTGGGACAGCCATATAATTCACCCCTCCACTTT
. TRBJ2-1 . TRBV30 CAWSYSGGGRLGQFF TGTGCCTGGAGTTACTCCGGCGGGGGCCGTCTCGGGCAGTTCTTC
. TRBJ2-5 . TRBV7-6 CASSRQLETQYF TGTGCCAGCAGCCGACAGTTGGAGACCCAGTACTTC
. TRBJ2-4 once TRBV28 CASLGDGFLAKNIQYF TGTGCCAGCCTAGGAGATGGGTTCCTAGCCAAAAACATTCAGTACTTC
TRBD1 TRBJ1-2 . TRBV6-5 CASSGGQGAGGYTF TGTGCCAGCAGCGGGGGACAGGGGGCGGGAGGCTACACCTTC
TRBD2 TRBJ2-5 . TRBV28 CASSNSGGVQETQYF TGTGCCAGCAGTAACTCCGGGGGGGTACAAGAGACCCAGTACTTC
TRBD1 TRBJ1-3 . TRBV5-5 CASSYRDRVFSGNTIYF TGTGCCAGCAGCTACCGGGACAGGGTTTTTTCCGGAAACACCATATATTTT
TRBD1 TRBJ1-1 . TRBV13 CASSRQGNTEAFF TGTGCCAGCAGCCGACAGGGGAACACTGAAGCTTTCTTT
. TRBJ1-2 . TRBV29-1 CSVDRDYGYTF TGCAGCGTTGACAGGGACTATGGCTACACCTTC
. TRBJ1-3 . TRBV18 CASSPPPEGNTIYF TGTGCCAGCTCACCACCCCCAGAAGGAAACACCATATATTTT
TRBD1 TRBJ1-2 few TRBV3-1/TRBV3-2 CASSQELNRDRGGYGYTF TGTGCCAGCAGCCAAGAATTGAACCGGGACAGGGGAGGCTATGGCTACACCTTC
. TRBJ2-7 . TRBV6-6 CASRSGQPYEQYF TGTGCCAGCAGGTCTGGACAGCCCTACGAGCAGTACTTC
. TRBJ2-2 . TRBV5-1 CASSFRDSRITGELFF TGCGCCAGCAGCTTCCGGGACTCCCGGATCACCGGGGAGCTGTTTTTT
. TRBJ2-2 . TRBV11-2 CASSLSLYRPNTGELFF TGTGCCAGCAGCTTATCCCTTTACAGGCCAAACACCGGGGAGCTGTTTTTT
TRBD1 TRBJ1-2 . TRBV11-2 CASSLGQGDYGYTF TGTGCCAGCAGCTTAGGTCAGGGGGACTATGGCTACACCTTC
. TRBJ2-5 . TRBV5-1 CASSLGLSDQETQYF TGCGCCAGCAGCTTAGGTTTAAGCGACCAAGAGACCCAGTACTTC
TRBD1 TRBJ1-2 . TRBV3-1/TRBV3-2 CASSPQDRSYGYTF TGTGCCAGCAGCCCACAGGACAGGAGCTATGGCTACACCTTC
. TRBJ1-5 . TRBV27 CASSLEHSNQPQHF TGTGCCAGCAGTTTAGAGCATAGCAATCAGCCCCAGCATTTT
TRBD1 TRBJ1-1 . TRBV29-1 CSVVWTGGNTEAFF TGCAGCGTAGTTTGGACAGGGGGGAACACTGAAGCTTTCTTT
TRBD1 TRBJ2-2 many TRBV28 CASSRDRGSQELFF TGTGCCAGCAGTCGGGACAGGGGGTCCCAGGAGCTGTTTTTT
. TRBJ1-1 . TRBV3-1/TRBV3-2 CASSLKNTEAFF TGTGCCAGCTCCCTTAAGAACACTGAAGCTTTCTTT
. TRBJ2-2 . TRBV5-1 CASRRTGELFF TGCGCCAGCAGGAGGACCGGGGAGCTGTTTTTT
TRBD1 TRBJ2-7 . TRBV28 CASRPGQHQYEQYF TGTGCCAGCAGACCGGGACAGCATCAGTACGAGCAGTACTTC
TRBD2 TRBJ2-5 once TRBV11-2 CASSLGLAGGETQYF TGTGCCAGCAGCTTAGGACTAGCGGGAGGAGAGACCCAGTACTTC
. TRBJ1-5 . TRBV25-1 CASSVRYSNQPQHF TGTGCCAGCAGTGTTCGGTATAGCAATCAGCCCCAGCATTTT
TRBD1 TRBJ1-1 . TRBV6-5 CASRTTGAGETEAFF TGTGCCAGCAGGACAACAGGGGCTGGGGAGACTGAAGCTTTCTTT
. TRBJ2-3 . TRBV7-9 CASSPGKVTDTQYF TGTGCCAGCAGCCCGGGTAAGGTGACAGATACGCAGTATTTT
. TRBJ2-1 . TRBV6-1 CASSEERGSLYNEQFF TGTGCCAGCAGTGAAGAAAGGGGGTCCCTCTACAATGAGCAGTTCTTC
TRBD2 TRBJ2-7 . TRBV9 CASSVGREGLYEQYF TGTGCCAGCAGCGTAGGGCGGGAGGGCCTCTACGAGCAGTACTTC
. TRBJ2-1 . TRBV6-5 CASGPWTGDNEQFF TGTGCCAGCGGCCCGTGGACTGGGGACAATGAGCAGTTCTTC
. TRBJ1-1 . TRBV2 CASTKTAIEAFF TGTGCCAGCACCAAGACAGCCATTGAAGCTTTCTTT
TRBD1 TRBJ1-2 . TRBV7-9 CASSLSIFRQGPYGYTF TGTGCCAGCAGCTTATCAATTTTTCGACAGGGCCCCTATGGCTACACCTTC
TRBD2 TRBJ2-1 . TRBV18 CASSPLAGGPNEQFF TGTGCCAGCTCACCCCTAGCGGGGGGGCCCAATGAGCAGTTCTTC
TRBD1 TRBJ2-3 . TRBV7-8 CASSVDRSGTDTQYF TGTGCCAGCAGTGTGGACAGGTCCGGCACAGATACGCAGTATTTT
. TRBJ1-6 . TRBV3-1/TRBV3-2 CASSKRDTNNSPLHF TGTGCCAGCAGCAAGAGGGACACTAATAATTCACCCCTCCACTTT
. TRBJ1-2 . TRBV3-1/TRBV3-2 CASSQEERSYTF TGTGCCAGCAGCCAAGAGGAGAGGAGCTACACCTTC
TRBD1 TRBJ1-1 . TRBV11-3 CASSLGGQGGTEAFF TGTGCCAGCAGCTTAGGGGGACAGGGTGGCACTGAAGCTTTCTTT
. TRBJ1-2 . TRBV5-8 CASSRNPRYYGYTF TGTGCCAGCAGCCGTAACCCCAGGTACTATGGCTACACCTTC